The clone carrying this TCR beta chain was seen only a few times. Its antigen is still unknown. The germline gives CDR1 SGHTS, CDR2 YDEGEE. The CDR3 covers 14 residues. Trimming cost V 0 bases and J 0 bases, with 6 bases left between them. Time point here: persistent/refractory GD, antithyroid drugs over 5 years with positive TRAb. PBMC RNA was the source of the TCR library. This entry belongs to a study of regulatory T cells in long-lasting Graves disease. Both iRepertoire HTBI primers and Arm-PCR of CDR3 regions were used to build the TCR beta libraries. Authors' analysis steps: Identification across samples found some 60 TRBV and around 15 TRBJ segments. Via MiXCR, TCRdb re-called the multiplex PCR reads, giving one row per CDR3 protein. These V and J calls rely on TCRdb rather than the paper's analysis. This table holds about 470,000 distinct CDR3 sequences, roughly 21% found once. Study observations and caveats: Whereas around 970 public clonotypes were shared by new patients, persistent patients shared more, at a few thousand. With a small sample size, accuracy may have been reduced. Newly diagnosed disease favored TRBV20-1 and TRBJ2-1 over persistent disease.

This TCR was sampled from a female donor with Graves disease. This sample comprised peripheral blood mononuclear cells (PBMCs), obtained when the disease was refractory, from a patient treated with antithyroid drugs. This chain joins TRBV5-8 and TRBJ1-1; D not resolved. The CDR3, as DNA: TGTGCCAGCAGCTTGGCCGAGGTGAACACTGAAGCTTTCTTT. Its translation is CASSLAEVNTEAFF.